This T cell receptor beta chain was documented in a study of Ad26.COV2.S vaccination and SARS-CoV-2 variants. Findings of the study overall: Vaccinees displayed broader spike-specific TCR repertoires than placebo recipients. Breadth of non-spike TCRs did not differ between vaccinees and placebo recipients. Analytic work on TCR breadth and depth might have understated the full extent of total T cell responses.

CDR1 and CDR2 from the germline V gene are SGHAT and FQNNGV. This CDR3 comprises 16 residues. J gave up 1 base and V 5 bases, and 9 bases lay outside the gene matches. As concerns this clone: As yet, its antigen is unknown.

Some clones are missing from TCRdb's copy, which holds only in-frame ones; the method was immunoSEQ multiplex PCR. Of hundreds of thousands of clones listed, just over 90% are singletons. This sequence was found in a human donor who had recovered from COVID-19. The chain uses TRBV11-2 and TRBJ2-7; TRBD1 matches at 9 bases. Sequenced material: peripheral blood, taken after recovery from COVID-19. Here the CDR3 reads CASSPAAGQGSYEQYF. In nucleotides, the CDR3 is TGTGCCAGCAGCCCCGCGGCGGGACAGGGATCCTACGAGCAGTACTTC.